This T cell receptor (beta chain) was observed in a study of early stage breast cancer tumors. Study summary: Of 15 to 20 invasive breast tumors, more than nine were hormone receptor-positive, HER2-negative. Whole-study findings and limits: Chain pairing and CD4, CD8 or FOXP3 expression were not captured.

This clone was counted a few times. Antigen unknown. Sequence at one end of the junction differs from germline and may be a read error. Germline V gene data show CDR1 as MNHNS and CDR2 as SASEGT. The CDR3 consists of 17 residues. Each sample had two DNA replicates, approximately 0.5 ug blood or about 1.5 ug tissue. Using immunoSEQ multiplex PCR, the repertoire was profiled, and TCRdb retains in-frame clones only, with some absent. Altogether about 31,000 clones are present, around 75% being singletons, with the ten largest covering around 4.6%. This clonotype was sampled from a person aged 35-49 years with breast cancer. Sequencing input: blood. The chain is built from TRBV6-1 and TRBJ2-2; TRBD2 matches 10 bases. The CDR3 nucleotides are TGTGCCAGCAGTGAGACCGTCGTGACTAGCGGGCGCGGGAAGCTGTTTTTT. Translated: CASSETVVTSGRGKLFF.